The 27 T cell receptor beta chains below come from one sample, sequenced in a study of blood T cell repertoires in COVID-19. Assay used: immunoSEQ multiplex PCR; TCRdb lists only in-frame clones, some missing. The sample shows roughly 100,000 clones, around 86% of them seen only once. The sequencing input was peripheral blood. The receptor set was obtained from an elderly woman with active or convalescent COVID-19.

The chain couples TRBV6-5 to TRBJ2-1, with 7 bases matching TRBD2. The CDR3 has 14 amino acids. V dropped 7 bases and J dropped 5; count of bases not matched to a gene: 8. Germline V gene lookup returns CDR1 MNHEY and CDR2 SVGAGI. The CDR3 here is CASTRGLGDNEQFF. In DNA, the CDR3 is TGTGCCAGCACCCGAGGACTAGGCGACAATGAGCAGTTCTTC.

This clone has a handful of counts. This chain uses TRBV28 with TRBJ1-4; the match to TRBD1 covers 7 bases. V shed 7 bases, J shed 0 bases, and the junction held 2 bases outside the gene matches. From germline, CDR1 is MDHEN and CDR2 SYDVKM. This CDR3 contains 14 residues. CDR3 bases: TGTGCCAGCAAGGGGGCAGCAACTAATGAAAAACTGTTTTTT. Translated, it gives CASKGAATNEKLFF.

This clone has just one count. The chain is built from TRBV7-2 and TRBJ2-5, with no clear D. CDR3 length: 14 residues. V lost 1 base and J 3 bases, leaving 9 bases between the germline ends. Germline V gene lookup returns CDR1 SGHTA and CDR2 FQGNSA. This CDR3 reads CASSLGGLEETQYF. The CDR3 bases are TGTGCCAGCAGCTTAGGCGGTCTAGAAGAGACCCAGTACTTC. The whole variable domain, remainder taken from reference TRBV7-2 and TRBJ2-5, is GAGVSQSPSNKVTEKGKDVELRCDPISGHTALYWYRQSLGQGLEFLIYFQGNSAPDKSGLPSDRFSAERTGGSVSTLTIQRTQQEDSAVYLCASSLGGLEETQYFGPGTRLLVL.

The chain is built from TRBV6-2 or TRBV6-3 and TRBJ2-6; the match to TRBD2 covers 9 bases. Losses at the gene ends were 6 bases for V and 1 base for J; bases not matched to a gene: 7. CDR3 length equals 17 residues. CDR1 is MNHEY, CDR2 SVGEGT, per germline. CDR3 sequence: CASSPSGILSGANVLTF. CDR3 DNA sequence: TGTGCCAGCAGCCCTAGCGGGATCCTATCTGGGGCCAACGTCCTGACTTTC.

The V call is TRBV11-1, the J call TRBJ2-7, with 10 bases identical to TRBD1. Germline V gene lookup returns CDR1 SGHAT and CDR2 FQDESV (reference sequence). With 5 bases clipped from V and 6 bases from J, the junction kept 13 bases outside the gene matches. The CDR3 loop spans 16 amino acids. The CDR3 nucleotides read TGTGCCAGCAGCGACGGACAGGGGGATATTTTCTCCGAGCAGTACTTC. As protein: CASSDGQGDIFSEQYF.

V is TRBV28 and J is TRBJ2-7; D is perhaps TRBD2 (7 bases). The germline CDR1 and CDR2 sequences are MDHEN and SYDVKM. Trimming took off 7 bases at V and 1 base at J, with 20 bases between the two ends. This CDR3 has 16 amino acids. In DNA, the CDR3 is TGTGCCAGCACCGTGGGGGGGCTAGCGGCTTCCTACGAGCAGTACTTC. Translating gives CASTVGGLAASYEQYF.

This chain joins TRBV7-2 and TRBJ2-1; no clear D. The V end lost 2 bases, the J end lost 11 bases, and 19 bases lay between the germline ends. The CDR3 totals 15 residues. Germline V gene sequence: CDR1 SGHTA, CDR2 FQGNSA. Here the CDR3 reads CASSLTPPAYFQQFF. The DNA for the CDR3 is TGTGCCAGCAGCTTAACCCCGCCCGCCTATTTTCAGCAGTTCTTC.

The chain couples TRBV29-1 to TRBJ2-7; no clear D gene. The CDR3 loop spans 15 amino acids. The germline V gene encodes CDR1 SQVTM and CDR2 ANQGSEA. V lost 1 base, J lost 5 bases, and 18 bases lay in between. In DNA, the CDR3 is TGCAGCGTTGAAGTGGCTGCCGTGACTCGCGACGAGCAGTACTTC. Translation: CSVEVAAVTRDEQYF.

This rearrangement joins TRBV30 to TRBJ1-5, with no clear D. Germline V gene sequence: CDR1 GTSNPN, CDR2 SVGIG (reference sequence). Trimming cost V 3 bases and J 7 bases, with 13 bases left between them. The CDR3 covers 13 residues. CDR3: CAWRGAGAQPQHF. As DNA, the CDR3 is TGTGCCTGGAGGGGCGCGGGCGCACAGCCCCAGCATTTT.

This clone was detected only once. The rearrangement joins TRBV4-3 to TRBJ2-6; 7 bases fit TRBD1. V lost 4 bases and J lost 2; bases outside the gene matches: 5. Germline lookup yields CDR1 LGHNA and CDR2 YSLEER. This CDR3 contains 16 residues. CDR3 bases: TGCGCCAGCAGCCGCATGACAGGGCCTGGGGCCAACGTCCTGACTTTC. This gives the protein CASSRMTGPGANVLTF.

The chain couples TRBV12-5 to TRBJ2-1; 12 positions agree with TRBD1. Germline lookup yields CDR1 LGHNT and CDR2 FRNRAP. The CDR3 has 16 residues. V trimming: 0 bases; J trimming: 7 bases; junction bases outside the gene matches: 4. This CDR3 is CASGLVQGQGANEQFF. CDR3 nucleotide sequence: TGTGCTAGTGGTTTGGTACAGGGACAGGGGGCAAATGAGCAGTTCTTC.

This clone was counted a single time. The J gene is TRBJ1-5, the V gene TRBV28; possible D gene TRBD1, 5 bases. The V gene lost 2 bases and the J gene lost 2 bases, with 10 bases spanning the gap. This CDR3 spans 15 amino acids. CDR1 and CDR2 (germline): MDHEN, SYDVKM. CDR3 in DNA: TGTGCCAGCAGTTTAGGGGCCCAAGGCAATCAGCCCCAGCATTTT. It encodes CASSLGAQGNQPQHF.

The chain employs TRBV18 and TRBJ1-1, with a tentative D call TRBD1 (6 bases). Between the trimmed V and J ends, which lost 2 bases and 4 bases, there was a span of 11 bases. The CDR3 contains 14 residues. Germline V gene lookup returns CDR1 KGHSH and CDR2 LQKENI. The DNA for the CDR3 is TGTGCCAGCTCACCAAAACAGGGCGGCACTGAAGCTTTCTTT. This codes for CASSPKQGGTEAFF.

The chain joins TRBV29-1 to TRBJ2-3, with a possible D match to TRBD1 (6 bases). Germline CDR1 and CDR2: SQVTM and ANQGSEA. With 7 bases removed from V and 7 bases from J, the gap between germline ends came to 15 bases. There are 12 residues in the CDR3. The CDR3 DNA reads TGCAGCGGGACTGGACAGTTATATACGCAGTATTTT. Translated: CSGTGQLYTQYF.

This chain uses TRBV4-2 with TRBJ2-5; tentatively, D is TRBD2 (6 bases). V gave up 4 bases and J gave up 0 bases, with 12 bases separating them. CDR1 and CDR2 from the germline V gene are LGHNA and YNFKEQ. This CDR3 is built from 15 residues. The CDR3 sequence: CASSPGGLYQETQYF. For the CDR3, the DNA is TGTGCCAGCAGCCCCGGGGGTTTGTACCAAGAGACCCAGTACTTC.

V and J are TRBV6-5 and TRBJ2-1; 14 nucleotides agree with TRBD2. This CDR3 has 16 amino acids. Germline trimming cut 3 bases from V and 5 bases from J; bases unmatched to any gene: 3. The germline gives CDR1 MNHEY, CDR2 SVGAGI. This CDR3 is CASSYSTSGRDNEQFF. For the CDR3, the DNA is TGTGCCAGCAGTTATTCGACTAGCGGGAGGGACAATGAGCAGTTCTTC.

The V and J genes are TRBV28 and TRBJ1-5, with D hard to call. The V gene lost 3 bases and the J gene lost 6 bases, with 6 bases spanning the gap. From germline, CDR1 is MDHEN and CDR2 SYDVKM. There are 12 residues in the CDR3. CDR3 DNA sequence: TGTGCCAGCAGTTTGGAGCTTCAGCCCCAGCATTTT. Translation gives CASSLELQPQHF. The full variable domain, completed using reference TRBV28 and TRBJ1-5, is DVKVTQSSRYLVKRTGEKVFLECVQDMDHENMFWYRQDPGLGLRLIYFSYDVKMKEKGDIPEGYSVSREKKERFSLILESASTNQTSMYLCASSLELQPQHFGDGTRLSIL.

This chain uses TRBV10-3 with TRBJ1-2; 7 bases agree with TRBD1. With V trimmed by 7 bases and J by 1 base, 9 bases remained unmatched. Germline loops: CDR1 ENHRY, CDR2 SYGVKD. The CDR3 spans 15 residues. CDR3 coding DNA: TGTGCCATCACTAAGAAAACAGGGGATAACTATGGCTACACCTTC. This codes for CAITKKTGDNYGYTF.

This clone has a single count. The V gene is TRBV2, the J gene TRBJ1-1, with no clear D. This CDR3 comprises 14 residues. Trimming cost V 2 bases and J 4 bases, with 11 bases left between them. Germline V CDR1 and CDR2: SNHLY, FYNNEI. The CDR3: CASSETVTVTEAFF. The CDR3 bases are TGTGCCAGCAGTGAAACAGTGACGGTCACTGAAGCTTTCTTT.

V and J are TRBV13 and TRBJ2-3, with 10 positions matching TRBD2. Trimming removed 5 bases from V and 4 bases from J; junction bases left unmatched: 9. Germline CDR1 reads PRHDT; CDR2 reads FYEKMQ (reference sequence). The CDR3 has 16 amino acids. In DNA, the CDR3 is TGTGCCAGCAGCAAACGAGCGGGGGGGCGATCAGATACGCAGTATTTT. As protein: CASSKRAGGRSDTQYF.

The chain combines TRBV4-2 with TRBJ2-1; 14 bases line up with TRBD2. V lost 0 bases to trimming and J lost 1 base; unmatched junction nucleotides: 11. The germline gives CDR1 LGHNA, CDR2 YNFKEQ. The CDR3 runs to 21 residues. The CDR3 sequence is CASSQDATSGGDITSYNEQFF. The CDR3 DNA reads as TGTGCCAGCAGCCAAGATGCGACTAGCGGGGGGGATATAACGTCCTACAATGAGCAGTTCTTC.

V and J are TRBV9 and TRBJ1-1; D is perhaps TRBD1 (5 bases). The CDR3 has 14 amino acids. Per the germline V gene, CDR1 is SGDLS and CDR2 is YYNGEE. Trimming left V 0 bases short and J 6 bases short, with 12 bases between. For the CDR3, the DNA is TGTGCCAGCAGCGTAGCGGGAGACAGTGCTGAAGCTTTCTTT. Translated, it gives CASSVAGDSAEAFF. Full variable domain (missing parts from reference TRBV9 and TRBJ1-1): DSGVTQTPKHLITATGQRVTLRCSPRSGDLSVYWYQQSLDQGLQFLIQYYNGEERAKGNILERFSAQQFPDLHSELNLSSLELGDSALYFCASSVAGDSAEAFFGQGTRLTVV.

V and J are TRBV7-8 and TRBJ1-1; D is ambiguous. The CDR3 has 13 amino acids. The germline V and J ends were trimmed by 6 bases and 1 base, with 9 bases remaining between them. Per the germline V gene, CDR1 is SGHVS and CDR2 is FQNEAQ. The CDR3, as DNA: TGTGCCAGCAGTCAGACATCGAACACTGAAGCTTTCTTT. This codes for CASSQTSNTEAFF. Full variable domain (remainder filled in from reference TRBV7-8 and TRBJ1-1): GAGVSQSPRYKVAKRGQDVALRCDPISGHVSLFWYQQALGQGPEFLTYFQNEAQLDKSGLPSDRFFAERPEGSVSTLKIQRTQQEDSAVYLCASSQTSNTEAFFGQGTRLTVV.

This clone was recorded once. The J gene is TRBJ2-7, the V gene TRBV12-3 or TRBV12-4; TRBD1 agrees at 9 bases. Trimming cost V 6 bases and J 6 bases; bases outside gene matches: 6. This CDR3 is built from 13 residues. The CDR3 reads CASRAGTGFEQYF. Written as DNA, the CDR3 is TGTGCCAGCAGAGCTGGGACAGGGTTCGAGCAGTACTTC.

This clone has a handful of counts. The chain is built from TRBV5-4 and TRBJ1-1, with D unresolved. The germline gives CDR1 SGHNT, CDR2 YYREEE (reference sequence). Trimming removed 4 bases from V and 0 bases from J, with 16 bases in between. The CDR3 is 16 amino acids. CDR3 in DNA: TGTGCCAGCAGCACAAACCGGAACAGCCTGAACACTGAAGCTTTCTTT. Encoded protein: CASSTNRNSLNTEAFF.

The CDR3 sequence: CASSQTGTAYEQYF. CDR3 nucleotides: TGTGCCAGCTCACAAACCGGGACAGCCTACGAGCAGTACTTC. This chain uses TRBV18 with TRBJ2-7; TRBD1 matches at 7 bases. The germline V gene has CDR1 KGHSH and CDR2 LQKENI. The CDR3 has 14 amino acids. The ends lost 4 bases at V and 2 bases at J; junction bases unmatched: 5.

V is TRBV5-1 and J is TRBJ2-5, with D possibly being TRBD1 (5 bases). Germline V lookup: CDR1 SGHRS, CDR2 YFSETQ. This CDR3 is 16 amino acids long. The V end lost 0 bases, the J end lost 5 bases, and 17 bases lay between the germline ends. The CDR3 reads CASSLAVSSGWETQYF. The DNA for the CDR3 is TGCGCCAGCAGCTTGGCCGTCTCTTCAGGGTGGGAGACCCAGTACTTC.